This T cell receptor (beta chain) was recovered during a study of T cell clonotyping in hematopoietic cell transplantation. Study results and limitations: Recipient TCR diversity dropped after transplant; expanded clonotypes rose from day 30 to 180. Higher Inverse Simpson Index values in graft donor and pretransplant recipient predicted broader posttransplant TCR diversity.

This clone has only a few counts. Its antigen is not known. Time point in this sample: recipient sample about 28 days before transplant, after cytoreduction. Profiled with immunoSEQ multiplex PCR; TCRdb holds only in-frame clones, not every one. The sample has some 19,000 clones, roughly 80% seen once. The source of this sequence is a man aged 55 to 69 with acute myeloid leukemia. Some clones in this sample may be carry-over from other donors' samples. The sample consisted of peripheral blood mononuclear cells, taken before stem cell transplant.

The CDR3 bases are TGTGCCAGCAGGGCCTGGGCGGGAACCTACGAGCAGTACTTC. It yields the protein CASRAWAGTYEQYF. V is TRBV6-6 and J is TRBJ2-7, with D possibly TRBD2 on 6 matching bases. Per germline, CDR1 MNHNY and CDR2 SVGAGI (reference sequence). V lost 6 bases and J 2 bases, leaving 14 bases between the germline ends. The CDR3 extends over 14 amino acids.